This T cell receptor (beta chain) was identified during a study of naive and memory T cell subsets. Two oligonucleotides, mixed equimolar, formed the beta constant-region primer covering TRBC1 and TRBC2. Nested alpha and beta constant-region primers with the SP2 primer drove four PCR rounds on ligated cDNA. Using its own MiXCR run on the UMI-ligation and nested PCR reads, TCRdb lists one record per CDR3 protein. The profile covers roughly 31,000 distinct CDR3 sequences, with about 10% appearing a single time and 17% taken by the ten largest. This clonotype was seen ten or more times. The antigen is not known. Sequence at one end of the junction differs from germline and may be a read error. Study-wide results and limits: Each distinct alpha or beta sequence counts as one clonotype. Diversity fell and Gini index rose from naive through CM, EM, EMRA. No ground truth validated the naive and memory repertoire findings.

The receptor comes from a human donor in good health. Sequences were obtained from effector memory CD4+ T cells from blood. The subset was: effector memory, CD45RA- CD27-.

CDR3 DNA sequence: TGTGCCACCAGTCTAAGCACCGAGCAGTTCTTC. It codes for CATSLSTEQFF. The chain links TRBV2 to TRBJ2-1; D is ambiguous. The CDR3 has 11 amino acids. Germline V gene sequence: CDR1 SNHLY, CDR2 FYNNEI.